Shown below are 8 T cell receptor beta chains from a single sample sequenced in a study of cytomegalovirus exposure and HLA in healthy donors. The PCR ran on 60 Vbeta and 13 Jbeta primers. Clones were read by immunoSEQ multiplex PCR, and TCRdb kept only the in-frame ones, dropping some. The data show roughly 110,000 clones, about 85% seen once. Sequenced sample: PBMCs. Source of these receptors: a man aged 25 to 45 in good health and CMV-seronegative.

The chain employs TRBV10-3 and TRBJ2-4; the D gene is possibly TRBD1 (6 bases). This CDR3 comprises 12 residues. V was pared by 8 bases and J by 5 bases, with 10 bases between. CDR1 and CDR2 from the germline V gene are ENHRY and SYGVKD. The CDR3 coding sequence is TGTGCCATCTCAGGGGCGCAAAACATTCAGTACTTC. Its translation: CAISGAQNIQYF.

The chain carries TRBV7-9 and TRBJ1-5, with 7 bases aligning to TRBD1. The germline gives CDR1 SEHNR, CDR2 FQNEAQ (reference sequence). V shed 4 bases, J shed 3 bases, and the junction held 6 bases outside the gene matches. The CDR3 totals 15 residues. CDR3 in amino acids: CASSYSGTDNQPQHF. CDR3 nucleotide sequence: TGTGCCAGCAGCTACTCCGGGACAGACAATCAGCCCCAGCATTTT.

The chain is built from TRBV5-4 and TRBJ2-2; D perhaps matches TRBD2 (6 bases). V gave up 4 bases and J gave up 4 bases, with 17 bases separating them. Germline assignment: CDR1 SGHNT and CDR2 YYREEE (reference sequence). The CDR3 totals 16 residues. CDR3 protein: CASSESGGERTGELFF. CDR3 nucleotides: TGTGCCAGCAGCGAGTCCGGAGGGGAACGCACCGGGGAGCTGTTTTTT.

This chain uses TRBV10-3 with TRBJ2-3; D not certain. V was pared by 7 bases and J by 0 bases, with 8 bases between. The CDR3 is 13 amino acids. Per the germline V gene, CDR1 is ENHRY and CDR2 is SYGVKD. CDR3 protein: CAITWASTDTQYF. Here the CDR3 DNA reads TGTGCCATCACGTGGGCGAGCACAGATACGCAGTATTTT.

This clone was counted ten times or more. The chain uses TRBV6-1 and TRBJ2-7, with TRBD1 as a possible D gene (5 bases). V was trimmed by 0 bases and J by 3 bases, leaving 12 bases between them. The CDR3 loop spans 15 amino acids. Germline CDR1 MNHNS, CDR2 SASEGT. The CDR3 coding sequence is TGTGCCAGCAGTGAAGCGAGAACAGGTGGCTACGAGCAGTACTTC. It encodes CASSEARTGGYEQYF.

The sample holds a few counts of this clone. This chain links TRBV5-1 with TRBJ1-1; D is possibly TRBD1 (6 bases). CDR1 and CDR2 from the germline V gene are SGHRS and YFSETQ. V lost 0 bases and J 4 bases, leaving 16 bases between the germline ends. CDR3 length equals 16 residues. CDR3 nucleotides: TGCGCCAGCAGCTTGGAGGGGGGGAGTATCGGCACTGAAGCTTTCTTT. Translating it yields CASSLEGGSIGTEAFF.

The chain links TRBV28 to TRBJ1-2, with D unclear. The ends were cut back, 7 bases at V and 4 bases at J, with 10 bases in the middle. The CDR3 has 12 amino acids. Germline V gene sequence: CDR1 MDHEN, CDR2 SYDVKM. CDR3 loop: CASNTVTYGYTF. The CDR3 bases are TGTGCCAGCAATACGGTTACCTATGGCTACACCTTC.

This chain connects TRBV18 to TRBJ1-6, with unresolved D. V was shortened by 6 bases and J by 7 bases, with 13 bases between the two germline ends. From germline, CDR1 is KGHSH and CDR2 LQKENI. CDR3 size: 14 residues. The CDR3 here is CASSEARMNSPLHF. DNA for the CDR3: TGTGCCAGCTCGGAGGCCCGTATGAATTCACCCCTCCACTTT.